One TCR beta chain is described in this entry. Antigen: not known. This PCR relied on a set of 60 Vbeta primers and 13 Jbeta primers. Repertoires were generated with immunoSEQ multiplex PCR, while TCRdb's copy carries only in-frame clones and drops some. This table has more than 150,000 clones, 75% to 90% appearing once. Germline CDR1 KGHSH, CDR2 LQKENI. This CDR3 is built from 13 residues. V lost 3 bases and J lost 16; bases outside the gene matches: 9. The data were taken from a study of cytomegalovirus exposure and HLA in healthy donors. General study points: An analysis that came later showed most CMV-associated TCR beta chains appearing HLA-restricted. In a later analysis, at a false discovery rate of 0.05, approximately 16,000 TCR beta sequences were associated with HLA alleles.

Nominal health characterized the donors when sampled, though unrecorded immune exposures were likely. The TCR was taken from a man in his forties or fifties in good health and CMV-seronegative. The rearrangement links TRBV18 to TRBJ2-1, with 10 bases lining up with TRBD2. The specimen was PBMCs. This CDR3 reads CASSPEPSGRDFF. CDR3 sequence (DNA): TGTGCCAGCTCACCTGAGCCTAGCGGGAGAGACTTCTTC. Together with reference TRBV18 and TRBJ2-1, the CDR3 gives the full variable domain: NAGVMQNPRHLVRRRGQEARLRCSPMKGHSHVYWYRQLPEEGLKFMVYLQKENIIDESGMPKERFSAEFPKEGPSILRIQQVVRGDSAAYFCASSPEPSGRDFFGPGTRLTVL.